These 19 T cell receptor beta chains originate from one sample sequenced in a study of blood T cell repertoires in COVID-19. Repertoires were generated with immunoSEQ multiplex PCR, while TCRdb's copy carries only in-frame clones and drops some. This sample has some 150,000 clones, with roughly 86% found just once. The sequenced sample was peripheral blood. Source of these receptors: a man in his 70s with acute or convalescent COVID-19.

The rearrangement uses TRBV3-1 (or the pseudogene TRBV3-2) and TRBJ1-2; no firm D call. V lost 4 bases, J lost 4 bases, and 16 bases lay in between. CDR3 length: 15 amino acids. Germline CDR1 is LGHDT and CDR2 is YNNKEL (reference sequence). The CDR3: CASSRLPGRFYGYTF. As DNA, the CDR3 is TGTGCCAGCAGCCGCCTACCCGGGAGGTTCTATGGCTACACCTTC.

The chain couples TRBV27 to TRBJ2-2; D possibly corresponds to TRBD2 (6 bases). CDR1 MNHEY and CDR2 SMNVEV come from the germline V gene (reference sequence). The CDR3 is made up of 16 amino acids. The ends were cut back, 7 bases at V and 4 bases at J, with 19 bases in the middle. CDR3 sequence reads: CASTSLGGAITGELFF. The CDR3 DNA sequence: TGTGCCAGCACCTCACTCGGCGGGGCGATCACCGGGGAGCTGTTTTTT.

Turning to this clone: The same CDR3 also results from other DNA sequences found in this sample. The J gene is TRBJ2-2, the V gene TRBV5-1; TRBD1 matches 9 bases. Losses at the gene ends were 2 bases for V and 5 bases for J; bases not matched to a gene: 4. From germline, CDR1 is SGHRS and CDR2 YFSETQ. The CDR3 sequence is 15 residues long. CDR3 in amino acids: CASSLTGGYTGELFF. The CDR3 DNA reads TGCGCCAGCAGCTTAACAGGGGGCTATACCGGGGAGCTGTTTTTT.

The CDR3 DNA follows: TGTGCCAGCAGAGGACAGGGGTATTCACCCCTCCACTTT. Its translation is CASRGQGYSPLHF. The chain recombines TRBV25-1 with TRBJ1-6; 9 bases match TRBD1. This CDR3 region has 13 residues. The V and J ends lost 6 bases and 8 bases, in that order; junction bases with no gene match: 2. Per germline, CDR1 MGHDK and CDR2 SYGVNS.

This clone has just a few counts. The CDR3 DNA reads as TGTGCCAGCAGCCAAGATAACTCCGGGGAGCTGTTTTTT. It encodes CASSQDNSGELFF. The chain recombines TRBV3-1 (or the pseudogene TRBV3-2) with TRBJ2-2; no definite D call. CDR1 is LGHDT, CDR2 YNNKEL, per germline (reference sequence). The CDR3 loop spans 13 amino acids. Trimming stripped 0 bases from V and 6 bases from J, with 5 bases between.

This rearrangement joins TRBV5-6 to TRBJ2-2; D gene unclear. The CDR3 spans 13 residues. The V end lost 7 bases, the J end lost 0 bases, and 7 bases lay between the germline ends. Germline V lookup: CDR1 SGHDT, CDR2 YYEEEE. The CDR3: CASGITNTGELFF. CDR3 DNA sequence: TGTGCCAGCGGCATTACGAACACCGGGGAGCTGTTTTTT. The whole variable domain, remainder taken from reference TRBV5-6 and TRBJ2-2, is DAGVTQSPTHLIKTRGQQVTLRCSPKSGHDTVSWYQQALGQGPQFIFQYYEEEERQRGNFPDRFSGHQFPNYSSELNVNALLLGDSALYLCASGITNTGELFFGEGSRLTVL.

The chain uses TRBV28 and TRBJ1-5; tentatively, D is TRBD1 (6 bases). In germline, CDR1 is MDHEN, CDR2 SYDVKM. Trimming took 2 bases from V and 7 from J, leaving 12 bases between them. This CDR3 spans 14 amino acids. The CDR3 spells CASSLGGGAQPQHF. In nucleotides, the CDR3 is TGTGCCAGCAGTTTAGGGGGGGGCGCACAGCCCCAGCATTTT.

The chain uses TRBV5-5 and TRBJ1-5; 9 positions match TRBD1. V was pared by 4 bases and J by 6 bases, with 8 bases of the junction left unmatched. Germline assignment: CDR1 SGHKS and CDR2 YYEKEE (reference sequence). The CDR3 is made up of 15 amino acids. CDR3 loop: CASSADRGRSQPQHF. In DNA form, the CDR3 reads TGTGCCAGCAGCGCGGACAGGGGAAGGAGTCAGCCCCAGCATTTT.

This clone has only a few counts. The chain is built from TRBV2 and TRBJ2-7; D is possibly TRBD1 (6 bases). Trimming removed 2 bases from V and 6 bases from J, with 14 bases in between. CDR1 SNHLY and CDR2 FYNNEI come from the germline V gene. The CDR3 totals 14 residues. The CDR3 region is CASSEPAGAAEQYF. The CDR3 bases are TGTGCCAGCAGTGAACCGGCAGGGGCTGCCGAGCAGTACTTC. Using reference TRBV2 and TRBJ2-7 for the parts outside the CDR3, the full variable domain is EPEVTQTPSHQVTQMGQEVILRCVPISNHLYFYWYRQILGQKVEFLVSFYNNEISEKSEIFDDQFSVERPDGSNFTLKIRSTKLEDSAMYFCASSEPAGAAEQYFGPGTRLTVT.

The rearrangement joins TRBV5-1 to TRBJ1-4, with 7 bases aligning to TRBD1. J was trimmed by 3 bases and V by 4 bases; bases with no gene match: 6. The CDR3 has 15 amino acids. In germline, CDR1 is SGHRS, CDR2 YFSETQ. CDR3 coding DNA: TGCGCCAGCAGCCTATACACAGGGGCTAATGAAAAACTGTTTTTT. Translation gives CASSLYTGANEKLFF.

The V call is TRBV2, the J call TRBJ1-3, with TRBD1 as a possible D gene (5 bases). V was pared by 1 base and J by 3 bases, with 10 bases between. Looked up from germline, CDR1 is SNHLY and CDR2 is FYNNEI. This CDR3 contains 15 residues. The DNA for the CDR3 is TGTGCCAGCAGTGAAGGGGGCCGAGTTGGAAACACCATATATTTT. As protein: CASSEGGRVGNTIYF. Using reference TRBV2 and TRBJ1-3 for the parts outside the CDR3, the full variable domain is EPEVTQTPSHQVTQMGQEVILRCVPISNHLYFYWYRQILGQKVEFLVSFYNNEISEKSEIFDDQFSVERPDGSNFTLKIRSTKLEDSAMYFCASSEGGRVGNTIYFGEGSWLTVV.

CDR3 nucleotide sequence: TGTGCCAGCAGTGTATACTTACGCAATCAGCCCCAGCATTTT. It translates to CASSVYLRNQPQHF. V gene TRBV6-4 combines with J gene TRBJ1-5, with D hard to call. CDR3 length: 14 residues. The V gene's germline CDR1 is MRHNA and CDR2 SNTAGT. V was cut by 4 bases and J by 2 bases, with 9 bases left in between.

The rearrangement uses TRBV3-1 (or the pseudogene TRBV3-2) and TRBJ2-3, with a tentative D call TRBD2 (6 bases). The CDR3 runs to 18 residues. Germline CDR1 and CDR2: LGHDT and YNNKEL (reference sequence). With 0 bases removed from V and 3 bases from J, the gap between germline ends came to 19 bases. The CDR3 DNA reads TGTGCCAGCAGCCAAGATTTGTCGTGGGGGGTCGGGACAGATACGCAGTATTTT. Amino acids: CASSQDLSWGVGTDTQYF.

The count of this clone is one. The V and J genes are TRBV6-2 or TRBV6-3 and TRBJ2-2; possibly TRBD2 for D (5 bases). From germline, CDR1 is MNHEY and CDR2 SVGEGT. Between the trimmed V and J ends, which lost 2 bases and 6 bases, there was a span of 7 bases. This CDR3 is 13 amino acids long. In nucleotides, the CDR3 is TGTGCCAGCAGTTACGGGCGGGCCGGGGAGCTGTTTTTT. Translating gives CASSYGRAGELFF.

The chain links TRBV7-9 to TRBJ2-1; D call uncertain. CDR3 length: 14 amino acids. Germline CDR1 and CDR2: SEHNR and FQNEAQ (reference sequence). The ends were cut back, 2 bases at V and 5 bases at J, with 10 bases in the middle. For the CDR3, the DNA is TGTGCCAGCAGCTTATGGCTGGGCCACAATGAGCAGTTCTTC. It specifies CASSLWLGHNEQFF.

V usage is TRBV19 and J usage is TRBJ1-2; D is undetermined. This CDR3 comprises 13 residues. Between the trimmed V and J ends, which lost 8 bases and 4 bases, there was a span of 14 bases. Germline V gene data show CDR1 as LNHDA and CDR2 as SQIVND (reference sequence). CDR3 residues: CASANTVLYGYTF. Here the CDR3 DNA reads TGTGCCAGTGCAAACACAGTCCTCTATGGCTACACCTTC.

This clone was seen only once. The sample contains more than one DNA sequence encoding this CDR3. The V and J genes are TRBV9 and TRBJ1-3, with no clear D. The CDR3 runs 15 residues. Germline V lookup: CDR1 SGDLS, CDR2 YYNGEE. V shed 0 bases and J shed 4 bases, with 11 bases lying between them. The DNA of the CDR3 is TGTGCCAGCAGCGTAGCAGCCGTGGGCGGAAACACCATATATTTT. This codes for CASSVAAVGGNTIYF.

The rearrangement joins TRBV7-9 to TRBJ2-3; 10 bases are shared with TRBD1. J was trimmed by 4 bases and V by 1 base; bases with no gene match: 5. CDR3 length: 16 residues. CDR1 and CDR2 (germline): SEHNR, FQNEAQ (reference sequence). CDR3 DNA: TGTGCCAGCAGCTTAGGGACAGGGGGTATTGCAGATACGCAGTATTTT. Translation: CASSLGTGGIADTQYF.

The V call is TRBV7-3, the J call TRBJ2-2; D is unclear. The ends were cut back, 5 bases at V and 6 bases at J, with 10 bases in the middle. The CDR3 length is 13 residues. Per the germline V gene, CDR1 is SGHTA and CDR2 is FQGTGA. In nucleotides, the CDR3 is TGTGCCAGCAGCGTATTAGTCCCCGGGGAGCTGTTTTTT. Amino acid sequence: CASSVLVPGELFF.